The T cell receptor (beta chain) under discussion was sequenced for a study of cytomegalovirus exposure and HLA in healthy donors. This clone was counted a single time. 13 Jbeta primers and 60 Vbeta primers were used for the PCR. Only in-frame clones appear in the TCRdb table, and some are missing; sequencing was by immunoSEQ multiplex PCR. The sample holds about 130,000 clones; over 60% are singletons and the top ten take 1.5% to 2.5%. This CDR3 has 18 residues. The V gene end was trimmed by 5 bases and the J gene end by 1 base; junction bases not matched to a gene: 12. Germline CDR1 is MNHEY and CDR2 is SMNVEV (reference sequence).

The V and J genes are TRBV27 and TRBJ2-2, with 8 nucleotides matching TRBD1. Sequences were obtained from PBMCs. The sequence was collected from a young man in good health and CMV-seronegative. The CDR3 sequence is CASSPRQGIVLNTGELFF. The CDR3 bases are TGTGCCAGCAGTCCCCGACAGGGGATTGTATTGAACACCGGGGAGCTGTTTTTT.